Presented here are 8 T cell receptor beta chains from one specimen sequenced in a study of T cells in Graves' hyperthyroidism and ophthalmopathy. Authors of the study amplified TCR beta CDR3 regions from RNA transcripts. HTBI primers were employed in a first-round RT-PCR of the TCR CDR3. Via MiXCR, TCRdb re-called the multiplex PCR reads, giving one row per CDR3 protein. The sample lists roughly 510,000 distinct CDR3 sequences; less than 25% were seen once. The sequenced sample was blood. These receptors all stem from a man between 18 and 29 years old with Graves' hyperthyroidism.

V and J are TRBV5-1 and TRBJ1-2; 7 nucleotides agree with TRBD1. V lost 1 base to trimming and J lost 5 bases; unmatched junction nucleotides: 5. The CDR3 has 14 amino acids. Germline CDR1 is SGHRS and CDR2 is YFSETQ. As DNA, the CDR3 is TGCGCCAGCAGCTTGTCGACAGGGCAGTATGGCTACACCTTC. Its translation: CASSLSTGQYGYTF.

This clonotype appeared many times. Relative to the germline gene, one junction end is altered; a read error may explain this. The gene calls are TRBV28 and TRBJ1-1, with D unclear. CDR3 length: 14 residues. CDR1 MDHEN and CDR2 SYDVKM come from the germline V gene. CDR3 protein: CASSERAGNTGAFF. CDR3 DNA sequence: TGTGCCAGCAGTGAACGGGCGGGGAACACTGGAGCTTTCTTT.

This clonotype was counted many times. V is TRBV12-3 or TRBV12-4 and J is TRBJ1-2, with 7 nucleotides matching TRBD1. V dropped 6 bases and J dropped 0; count of bases not matched to a gene: 7. This CDR3 has 15 amino acids. The CDR3 DNA reads as TGTGCCAGCAGAAATGAGGGGACAGCTAACTATGGCTACACCTTC. Its protein product is CASRNEGTANYGYTF.

This clonotype has a count of ten or more. The chain is built from TRBV20-1 and TRBJ1-2; no definite D call. V was cut by 0 bases and J by 3 bases, with 8 bases left in between. This CDR3 is built from 13 residues. Germline CDR1 and CDR2: DFQATT and SNEGSKA (reference sequence). In DNA, the CDR3 is TGCAGTGCTAGAGATGGCGTGGACTATGGCTACACCTTC. This gives the protein CSARDGVDYGYTF.

There are many counts of this clonotype. The chain has TRBV6-1 and TRBJ2-7; 11 positions agree with TRBD2. The V segment lost 6 bases and the J segment 3 bases; nucleotides outside the gene matches: 4. The CDR3 contains 14 residues. Germline values: CDR1 MNHNS, CDR2 SASEGT. The CDR3 protein is CASRRGLAGYEQYF. The CDR3 region has the DNA TGTGCCAGCAGGCGCGGACTAGCGGGCTACGAGCAGTACTTC.

Concerning this clonotype: A much larger clone sits a single nucleotide away, making a read error possible. The conserved closing phenylalanine or tryptophan is absent in this CDR3, likely reflecting a read error. V usage is TRBV7-9 and J usage is TRBJ2-7; 8 bases agree with TRBD1. This CDR3 spans 15 amino acids. The germline V gene has CDR1 SEHNR and CDR2 FQNEAQ (reference sequence). V trimming: 4 bases; J trimming: 2 bases; junction bases outside the gene matches: 7. CDR3 region: CASSSDRGRAYEQYY. CDR3 in DNA: TGTGCCAGCAGCTCCGACAGGGGAAGGGCCTACGAGCAGTACTAC.

Sample share makes this clonotype medium-sized (0.01 to 0.1%). This rearrangement joins TRBV6-5 to TRBJ2-5; perhaps TRBD1 as D (5 bases). Germline values: CDR1 MNHEY, CDR2 SVGAGI. This CDR3 has 13 residues. The ends were cut back, 6 bases at V and 5 bases at J, with 13 bases in the middle. CDR3: CASRTGVGETQYF. The CDR3 DNA reads as TGTGCCAGCAGAACAGGAGTGGGGGAGACCCAGTACTTC.

This clonotype was observed at least ten times. The gene calls are TRBV12-3 or TRBV12-4 and TRBJ2-7; 10 bases line up with TRBD1. The CDR3 totals 15 residues. Trimming removed 4 bases from V and 4 bases from J; junction bases left unmatched: 7. The CDR3, as DNA: TGTGCCAGCAGTTCGCCGCGACAGGGGGCTTACGAGCAGTACTTC. It codes for CASSSPRQGAYEQYF.